These 14 T cell receptor beta chains were all obtained from the same sample, sequenced in a study of T cell responses to AZD1222 COVID-19 vaccine. Profiled with immunoSEQ multiplex PCR; TCRdb holds only in-frame clones, not every one. This sample yields 70,000 to 90,000 clones, of which more than 75% are seen a single time; 2.5% to 3.5% belongs to the top ten. Sequences were derived from peripheral blood, sampled on day 0 of AZD1222 vaccination. These receptors were collected from an adult in good health.

The genes are TRBV10-2 and TRBJ2-7; no clear D. V gave up 1 base and J gave up 6 bases, with 7 bases separating them. CDR1 is WSHSY and CDR2 is SAAADI in the germline V gene. The CDR3 loop spans 12 amino acids. CDR3 DNA: TGCGCCAGCAGTGAGTTACTTAGCGAGCAGTACTTC. Its protein product is CASSELLSEQYF.

This rearrangement joins TRBV9 to TRBJ1-1, with 8 bases matching TRBD1. Trimming cost V 0 bases and J 3 bases; bases outside gene matches: 4. This CDR3 contains 15 residues. CDR1 and CDR2 (germline): SGDLS, YYNGEE. The CDR3 region has the DNA TGTGCCAGCAGCGTAGAGGGGACAGGACACACTGAAGCTTTCTTT. It specifies CASSVEGTGHTEAFF.

The rearrangement joins TRBV5-5 to TRBJ1-2; D unresolved. The CDR3 spans 14 residues. Looked up from germline, CDR1 is SGHKS and CDR2 is YYEKEE (reference sequence). The V end was cut by 4 bases, the J end by 4 bases, with 14 bases between. DNA for the CDR3: TGTGCCAGCAGCAATGATCCCGGCGGCTATGGCTACACCTTC. This translates into CASSNDPGGYGYTF.

The chain recombines TRBV18 with TRBJ2-5; 9 nucleotides agree with TRBD1. There are 14 residues in the CDR3. V was pared by 1 base and J by 5 bases, with 2 bases of the junction left unmatched. In germline, CDR1 is KGHSH, CDR2 LQKENI. The CDR3 DNA follows: TGTGCCAGCTCACCACTCGACAGGGGGGAGACCCAGTACTTC. Protein product: CASSPLDRGETQYF.

The CDR3 reads CASSEMGGPNEQFF. The CDR3 DNA is TGCGCCAGCAGTGAGATGGGGGGGCCCAATGAGCAGTTCTTC. The rearrangement uses TRBV10-2 and TRBJ2-1; possible D gene TRBD2, 7 bases. V dropped 2 bases and J dropped 6 bases, with 11 bases sitting between them. The germline V gene has CDR1 WSHSY and CDR2 SAAADI. The CDR3 sequence is 14 residues long.

V and J are TRBV29-1 and TRBJ1-1; D is uncertain. Trimming took off 4 bases at V and 1 base at J, with 13 bases between the two ends. Germline values: CDR1 SQVTM, CDR2 ANQGSEA. The CDR3 runs 14 residues. In DNA, the CDR3 is TGCAGCGTTGTTCTATTCGCTGGGAACACTGAAGCTTTCTTT. Its protein product is CSVVLFAGNTEAFF.

A word on this clone: Sequence at one end of the junction differs from germline and may be a read error. The rearrangement joins TRBV6-1 to TRBJ2-1; 10 bases fit TRBD2. This CDR3 is 15 amino acids long. Germline V gene data show CDR1 as MNHNS and CDR2 as SASEGT. CDR3: CASSESWSGRAYILF. CDR3 DNA sequence: TGTGCCAGCAGTGAAAGTTGGAGCGGGAGGGCCTATATCCTCTTC.

J is TRBJ1-4 and V is TRBV2; the D gene is possibly TRBD1 (6 bases). Per germline, CDR1 SNHLY and CDR2 FYNNEI. V lost 6 bases, J lost 7 bases, and 15 bases lay in between. The CDR3 loop spans 14 amino acids. The chain's CDR3 is CASRIQGELEKLFF. CDR3 coding DNA: TGTGCCAGCAGAATACAGGGAGAACTTGAAAAACTGTTTTTT. The full variable domain, rest sourced from reference TRBV2 and TRBJ1-4, is EPEVTQTPSHQVTQMGQEVILRCVPISNHLYFYWYRQILGQKVEFLVSFYNNEISEKSEIFDDQFSVERPDGSNFTLKIRSTKLEDSAMYFCASRIQGELEKLFFGSGTQLSVL.

The rearrangement joins TRBV9 to TRBJ2-7; D not resolved. The ends were cut back, 4 bases at V and 1 base at J, with 9 bases in the middle. The CDR3 extends over 13 amino acids. Germline CDR1 SGDLS, CDR2 YYNGEE. DNA of the CDR3: TGTGCCAGCAGCTCCGACGCATCCTACGAGCAGTACTTC. Translated, it gives CASSSDASYEQYF.

The rearrangement links TRBV4-2 to TRBJ2-7; the match to TRBD2 covers 7 bases. Germline CDR1 reads LGHNA; CDR2 reads YNFKEQ. Trimming removed 4 bases from V and 5 bases from J; junction bases left unmatched: 11. This CDR3 is 15 amino acids long. Here the CDR3 reads CASSLGGEKKDEQYF. The DNA of the CDR3 is TGTGCCAGCAGCCTGGGAGGGGAAAAAAAGGACGAGCAGTACTTC.

The J gene is TRBJ1-4, the V gene TRBV6-5, with D perhaps TRBD1 (5 bases). Trimming shortened V by 6 bases and J by 8 bases, and 16 bases separated the two germline ends. The germline gives CDR1 MNHEY, CDR2 SVGAGI. The CDR3 has 14 amino acids. The CDR3 protein is CASSPGTWEEKLFF. The DNA of the CDR3 is TGTGCCAGCAGCCCGGGGACCTGGGAGGAAAAACTGTTTTTT.

This clone has just a few counts. The chain combines TRBV7-6 with TRBJ1-3, with a tentative D call TRBD1 (6 bases). Germline CDR1 SGHVS, CDR2 FNYEAQ. The CDR3 sequence is 16 residues long. The V and J ends lost 1 base and 0 bases respectively, with 10 bases between them. The CDR3 DNA is TGTGCCAGCAGCTTAGGGGACACTTCCTCTGGAAACACCATATATTTT. Protein sequence: CASSLGDTSSGNTIYF. The whole variable domain, filled in from reference TRBV7-6 and TRBJ1-3, reads GAGVSQSPRYKVTKRGQDVALRCDPISGHVSLYWYRQALGQGPEFLTYFNYEAQQDKSGLPNDRFSAERPEGSISTLTIQRTEQRDSAMYRCASSLGDTSSGNTIYFGEGSWLTVV.

This clone was counted between two and nine times. The J gene is TRBJ1-1, the V gene TRBV6-2 or TRBV6-3; D gene unclear. The CDR3 loop spans 11 amino acids. Per the germline V gene, CDR1 is MNHEY and CDR2 is SVGEGT. The V end lost 8 bases, the J end lost 5 bases, and 9 bases lay between the germline ends. CDR3 amino acids: CASGLGTEAFF. For the CDR3, the DNA is TGTGCCAGCGGTTTGGGGACTGAAGCTTTCTTT.

CDR3 amino acids: CASSQARGGQPQHF. Written as DNA, the CDR3 is TGTGCCAGCAGCCAAGCTCGGGGCGGTCAGCCCCAGCATTTT. The V call is TRBV3-1 (or the pseudogene TRBV3-2), the J call TRBJ1-5, with a tentative D call TRBD1 (5 bases). Trimming took 1 base from V and 6 from J, leaving 10 bases between them. The CDR3 extends over 14 amino acids. Germline CDR1 reads LGHDT; CDR2 reads YNNKEL (reference sequence).